The 27 T cell receptor beta chains listed next were all sequenced from one sample in a study of blood T cell repertoires in COVID-19. Using immunoSEQ multiplex PCR, the repertoire was profiled, and TCRdb retains in-frame clones only, with some absent. The data show over 150,000 clones, approximately 80% seen once. Material for sequencing was peripheral blood. The receptors shown here come from a woman aged 40 to 55 with COVID-19, enrolled during active disease.

This chain connects TRBV19 to TRBJ2-5; 9 positions match TRBD1. The CDR3 has 15 residues. Trimming took 1 base from V and 2 from J; bases not matched to a gene: 2. Germline-derived CDR1 and CDR2 are LNHDA and SQIVND (reference sequence). The CDR3: CASSIGTGAQETQYF. The CDR3 region has the DNA TGTGCCAGTAGTATAGGGACAGGGGCACAAGAGACCCAGTACTTC.

This rearrangement joins TRBV7-2 to TRBJ2-7, with TRBD2 matching over 14 bases. Per germline, CDR1 SGHTA and CDR2 FQGNSA. CDR3 size: 18 residues. After removal of 3 bases from V and 0 bases from J, the junction contained 7 bases not matched to a gene. The CDR3 DNA reads as TGTGCCAGCAGCTTCCCGGGACTAGCGGGGGTCGACTCCTACGAGCAGTACTTC. It translates to CASSFPGLAGVDSYEQYF.

This rearrangement joins TRBV6-1 to TRBJ1-4; D is unclear. Germline V CDR1 and CDR2: MNHNS, SASEGT. Trimming cost V 2 bases and J 0 bases, with 13 bases left between them. This CDR3 has 17 amino acids. Here the CDR3 reads CASSERHSSATNEKLFF. The CDR3 DNA is TGTGCCAGCAGTGAACGTCACTCGAGTGCAACTAATGAAAAACTGTTTTTT.

V and J are TRBV12-5 and TRBJ1-2; D might be TRBD1 (6 bases). The germline V and J ends were trimmed by 0 bases and 6 bases, with 11 bases remaining between them. This CDR3 is built from 14 residues. Per germline, CDR1 LGHNT and CDR2 FRNRAP. The CDR3 sequence: CASGLVPWTDGYTF. The CDR3 bases are TGTGCTAGTGGTTTGGTACCGTGGACAGATGGCTACACCTTC.

The CDR3 region is CASSYQVASTGNGYTF. The CDR3 DNA follows: TGTGCCAGCAGTTACCAAGTAGCCTCCACTGGTAACGGCTACACCTTC. J is TRBJ1-2 and V is TRBV6-5; D unresolved. CDR3 size: 16 residues. V lost 2 bases and J 8 bases, leaving 21 bases between the germline ends. CDR1 is MNHEY and CDR2 is SVGAGI in the germline V gene.

The chain combines TRBV5-1 with TRBJ1-6, with TRBD1 matching 8 bases. CDR3 length: 16 residues. The J segment lost 7 bases and the V segment lost 3 bases, leaving 9 bases of the junction unmatched. Germline assignment: CDR1 SGHRS and CDR2 YFSETQ. The DNA for the CDR3 is TGCGCCAGCAGCTGGACAGGGCGGGAAGGGAATTCACCCCTCCACTTT. Its protein product is CASSWTGREGNSPLHF. The full variable domain, completed using reference TRBV5-1 and TRBJ1-6, is KAGVTQTPRYLIKTRGQQVTLSCSPISGHRSVSWYQQTPGQGLQFLFEYFSETQRNKGNFPGRFSGRQFSNSRSEMNVSTLELGDSALYLCASSWTGREGNSPLHFGNGTRLTVT.

This clone was seen a handful of times. The chain couples TRBV10-1 to TRBJ1-4; 9 bases map to TRBD1. Germline assignment: CDR1 WNHNN and CDR2 SYGVQD (reference sequence). The CDR3 loop spans 17 amino acids. V lost 4 bases and J lost 2; bases outside the gene matches: 8. CDR3 in amino acids: CASSALDRGVTNEKLFF. The CDR3 nucleotides are TGCGCCAGCAGTGCCCTGGACAGGGGCGTCACTAATGAAAAACTGTTTTTT.

The V call is TRBV10-3, the J call TRBJ1-2, with TRBD1 matching over 9 bases. The CDR3 has 13 amino acids. Germline trimming cut 4 bases from V and 4 bases from J; bases unmatched to any gene: 1. Germline assignment: CDR1 ENHRY and CDR2 SYGVKD. CDR3 coding DNA: TGTGCCATCAGTGTGGGACAGGGCTATGGCTACACCTTC. As protein: CAISVGQGYGYTF.

The V and J genes are TRBV18 and TRBJ1-4, with TRBD1 identical over 9 bases. The trim removed 5 bases at V and 0 bases at J, leaving 4 bases unmatched. From germline, CDR1 is KGHSH and CDR2 LQKENI. This CDR3 spans 16 amino acids. The CDR3 bases are TGTGCCAGCTCAGTGGGACAGGGCGCAACTAATGAAAAACTGTTTTTT. Translated: CASSVGQGATNEKLFF.

The chain is built from TRBV7-9 and TRBJ1-1; no firm D call. CDR3 size: 13 residues. Trimming cost V 2 bases and J 4 bases, with 8 bases left between them. Germline CDR1 SEHNR, CDR2 FQNEAQ (reference sequence). CDR3 region: CASSLPPGTEAFF. CDR3 sequence (DNA): TGTGCCAGCAGCTTACCTCCGGGCACTGAAGCTTTCTTT.

V and J are TRBV10-2 and TRBJ1-3; 12 bases agree with TRBD1. Trimming at V came to 9 bases and at J to 3 bases, leaving 12 bases not matched to a gene. The CDR3 runs 17 residues. Germline V gene lookup returns CDR1 WSHSY and CDR2 SAAADI. The CDR3 loop is CASIGTGGLVSGNTIYF. As DNA, the CDR3 is TGCGCCAGTATCGGGACAGGGGGCCTGGTTAGTGGAAACACCATATATTTT.

The V gene is TRBV28, the J gene TRBJ2-2; 7 positions agree with TRBD1. J lost 1 base, V lost 5 bases, and 4 bases had no gene match. In germline, CDR1 is MDHEN, CDR2 SYDVKM. The CDR3 is 15 residues long. The CDR3 loop reads CASSTRQGNTGELFF. The CDR3 nucleotides are TGTGCCAGCAGTACAAGACAGGGGAACACCGGGGAGCTGTTTTTT.

The chain couples TRBV29-1 to TRBJ2-1; the match to TRBD2 covers 8 bases. The CDR3 extends over 14 amino acids. Germline CDR1 is SQVTM and CDR2 is ANQGSEA. V dropped 4 bases and J dropped 15; count of bases not matched to a gene: 17. CDR3 sequence: CSVGEVAGMSLRFF. DNA of the CDR3: TGCAGCGTTGGAGAGGTAGCGGGAATGAGTCTGCGGTTCTTC.

The chain couples TRBV19 to TRBJ1-2; D unresolved. The CDR3 is 17 amino acids. Germline V lookup: CDR1 LNHDA, CDR2 SQIVND (reference sequence). Trimming removed 5 bases from V and 0 bases from J, with 19 bases in between. The CDR3: CASSDPGALKTNYGYTF. The DNA of the CDR3 is TGTGCCAGTAGTGACCCAGGTGCCCTCAAAACTAACTATGGCTACACCTTC. The whole variable domain, filled in from reference TRBV19 and TRBJ1-2, reads DGGITQSPKYLFRKEGQNVTLSCEQNLNHDAMYWYRQDPGQGLRLIYYSQIVNDFQKGDIAEGYSVSREKKESFPLTVTSAQKNPTAFYLCASSDPGALKTNYGYTFGSGTRLTVV.

The rearrangement links TRBV7-3 to TRBJ2-1, with 11 nucleotides matching TRBD2. V lost 5 bases and J lost 7; bases outside the gene matches: 4. Looked up from germline, CDR1 is SGHTA and CDR2 is FQGTGA. The CDR3 runs to 14 residues. CDR3 DNA: TGTGCCAGCAGCCCACTAGCGGGAGCAAATGAGCAGTTCTTC. Translated: CASSPLAGANEQFF. Together with reference TRBV7-3 and TRBJ2-1, the CDR3 gives the full variable domain: GAGVSQTPSNKVTEKGKYVELRCDPISGHTALYWYRQSLGQGPEFLIYFQGTGAADDSGLPNDRFFAVRPEGSVSTLKIQRTERGDSAVYLCASSPLAGANEQFFGPGTRLTVL.

This sequence joins TRBV5-4 and TRBJ1-2; D not resolved. In germline, CDR1 is SGHNT, CDR2 YYREEE (reference sequence). The V and J ends lost 1 base and 6 bases respectively, with 10 bases between them. This CDR3 comprises 13 residues. CDR3 bases: TGTGCCAGCAGCTTGTCGAGGGCCCATGGCTACACCTTC. This sequence encodes CASSLSRAHGYTF.

This chain uses TRBV11-3 with TRBJ2-2; D is undetermined. From germline, CDR1 is SGHNT and CDR2 YENEEA. The V end lost 1 base, the J end lost 2 bases, and 8 bases lay between the germline ends. The CDR3 is 15 amino acids. The CDR3 DNA reads TGTGCCAGCAGCTTAGTAGCCCGAAACACCGGGGAGCTGTTTTTT. The encoded protein is CASSLVARNTGELFF.

This chain's CDR3 is CASSLQAWETQYF. The CDR3 DNA sequence: TGTGCCAGCAGCTTACAAGCTTGGGAGACCCAGTACTTC. This chain joins TRBV7-2 and TRBJ2-5; D gene uncertain. With 2 bases removed from V and 5 bases from J, the gap between germline ends came to 9 bases. CDR1 and CDR2 from the germline V gene are SGHTA and FQGNSA. The CDR3 extends over 13 amino acids.

This clone appeared many times. The chain couples TRBV10-1 to TRBJ1-2; D uncertain. V was cut by 5 bases and J by 4 bases, with 11 bases left in between. Germline CDR1 is WNHNN and CDR2 is SYGVQD (reference sequence). The CDR3 has 13 amino acids. The DNA of the CDR3 is TGCGCCAGCAGTTACAGCTCTTCCTATGGCTACACCTTC. Protein product: CASSYSSSYGYTF.

This rearrangement joins TRBV5-6 to TRBJ2-2; TRBD2 is a possible D gene (5 bases). CDR1 is SGHDT, CDR2 YYEEEE, per germline. The CDR3 sequence is 15 residues long. V dropped 0 bases and J dropped 4 bases, with 10 bases sitting between them. As DNA, the CDR3 is TGTGCCAGCAGCTTGGGGACTGGGCGCACCGGGGAGCTGTTTTTT. Translating gives CASSLGTGRTGELFF. Drawing the rest from reference TRBV5-6 and TRBJ2-2, the complete variable domain is DAGVTQSPTHLIKTRGQQVTLRCSPKSGHDTVSWYQQALGQGPQFIFQYYEEEERQRGNFPDRFSGHQFPNYSSELNVNALLLGDSALYLCASSLGTGRTGELFFGEGSRLTVL.

This clone was counted once. The chain is built from TRBV6-6 and TRBJ2-3; no clear D gene. The CDR3 length is 12 residues. Trimming pared 7 bases from V and 3 bases from J, leaving 8 bases between. CDR1 and CDR2 (germline): MNHNY, SVGAGI (reference sequence). The CDR3 reads CASMGTTDTQYF. In DNA, the CDR3 is TGTGCCAGCATGGGCACTACAGATACGCAGTATTTT.

This clone was seen a few times. The chain employs TRBV18 and TRBJ2-2; D is undetermined. The CDR3 sequence is 12 residues long. Trimming took off 3 bases at V and 5 bases at J, with 4 bases between the two ends. Per germline, CDR1 KGHSH and CDR2 LQKENI. CDR3 sequence reads: CASSPLTGELFF. The CDR3 DNA reads as TGTGCCAGCTCACCTTTAACCGGGGAGCTGTTTTTT. Using reference TRBV18 and TRBJ2-2 for the parts outside the CDR3, the full variable domain is NAGVMQNPRHLVRRRGQEARLRCSPMKGHSHVYWYRQLPEEGLKFMVYLQKENIIDESGMPKERFSAEFPKEGPSILRIQQVVRGDSAAYFCASSPLTGELFFGEGSRLTVL.

This sequence joins TRBV5-4 and TRBJ1-5, with TRBD1 as a possible D gene (5 bases). Germline V lookup: CDR1 SGHNT, CDR2 YYREEE (reference sequence). Trimming took 2 bases from V and 9 from J, leaving 12 bases between them. This CDR3 is built from 13 residues. The CDR3 DNA is TGTGCCAGCAGCTTCCAGGGCCCAGGGCCCCAGCATTTT. The encoded protein is CASSFQGPGPQHF.

The rearrangement uses TRBV9 and TRBJ1-5, with D possibly TRBD1 on 5 matching bases. Germline CDR1 reads SGDLS; CDR2 reads YYNGEE. The CDR3 contains 15 residues. V was shortened by 4 bases and J by 2 bases, with 13 bases between the two germline ends. CDR3 nucleotides: TGTGCCAGCAGCCCGAGGGGAGGGGGCAATCAGCCCCAGCATTTT. It is translated as CASSPRGGGNQPQHF.

This chain links TRBV7-9 with TRBJ1-1, with D unclear. The V gene lost 6 bases and the J gene lost 3 bases, with 11 bases spanning the gap. In germline, CDR1 is SEHNR, CDR2 FQNEAQ (reference sequence). The CDR3 extends over 13 amino acids. CDR3 loop: CASSNPGDTEAFF. CDR3 DNA sequence: TGTGCCAGCAGTAATCCCGGGGACACTGAAGCTTTCTTT.

The J gene is TRBJ2-5, the V gene TRBV5-1; 7 bases agree with TRBD1. The CDR3 has 14 residues. Trimming took 4 bases from V and 1 from J; bases not matched to a gene: 4. The V gene's germline CDR1 is SGHRS and CDR2 YFSETQ. CDR3 loop: CASSLRQGQETQYF. The CDR3 coding sequence is TGCGCCAGCAGCCTGAGACAGGGCCAAGAGACCCAGTACTTC.

This rearrangement joins TRBV2 to TRBJ1-6, with 7 bases aligning to TRBD1. Germline-derived CDR1 and CDR2 are SNHLY and FYNNEI. V lost 6 bases to trimming and J lost 4 bases; unmatched junction nucleotides: 3. The CDR3 totals 14 residues. The CDR3 protein is CASSLTGYNSPLHF. Here the CDR3 DNA reads TGTGCCAGCAGCCTGACAGGGTATAATTCACCCCTCCACTTT. The complete variable domain, with remaining parts taken from reference TRBV2 and TRBJ1-6, reads EPEVTQTPSHQVTQMGQEVILRCVPISNHLYFYWYRQILGQKVEFLVSFYNNEISEKSEIFDDQFSVERPDGSNFTLKIRSTKLEDSAMYFCASSLTGYNSPLHFGNGTRLTVT.